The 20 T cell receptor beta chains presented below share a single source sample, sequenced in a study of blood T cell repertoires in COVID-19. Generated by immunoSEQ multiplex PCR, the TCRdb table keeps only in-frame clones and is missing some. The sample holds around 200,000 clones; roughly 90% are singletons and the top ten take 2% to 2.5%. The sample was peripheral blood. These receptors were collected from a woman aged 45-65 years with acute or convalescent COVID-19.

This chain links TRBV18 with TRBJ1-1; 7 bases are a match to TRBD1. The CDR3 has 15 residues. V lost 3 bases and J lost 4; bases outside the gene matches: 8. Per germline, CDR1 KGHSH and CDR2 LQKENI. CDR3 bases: TGTGCCAGCTCACCCCGGGACAGTCAGAGCACTGAAGCTTTCTTT. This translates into CASSPRDSQSTEAFF.

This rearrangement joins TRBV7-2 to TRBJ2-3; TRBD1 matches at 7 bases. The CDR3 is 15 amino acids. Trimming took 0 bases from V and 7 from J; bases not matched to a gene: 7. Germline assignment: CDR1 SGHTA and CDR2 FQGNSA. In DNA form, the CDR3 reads TGTGCCAGCAGCTTAGCGTGGGACAGCAGCCATACGCAGTATTTT. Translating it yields CASSLAWDSSHTQYF.

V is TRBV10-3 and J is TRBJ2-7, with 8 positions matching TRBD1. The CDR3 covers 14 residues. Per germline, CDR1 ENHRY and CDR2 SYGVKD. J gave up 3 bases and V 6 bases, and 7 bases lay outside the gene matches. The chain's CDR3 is CAIRQGQGSYEQYF. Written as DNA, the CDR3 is TGTGCCATCAGACAAGGACAGGGTAGCTACGAGCAGTACTTC.

The CDR3 sequence is CASSPVETQYF. The CDR3 region has the DNA TGTGCCAGCAGCCCGGTGGAGACCCAGTACTTC. V is TRBV13 and J is TRBJ2-5; D gene uncertain. The V gene lost 5 bases and the J gene lost 5 bases, with 6 bases spanning the gap. The CDR3 extends over 11 amino acids. Germline CDR1 PRHDT, CDR2 FYEKMQ (reference sequence).

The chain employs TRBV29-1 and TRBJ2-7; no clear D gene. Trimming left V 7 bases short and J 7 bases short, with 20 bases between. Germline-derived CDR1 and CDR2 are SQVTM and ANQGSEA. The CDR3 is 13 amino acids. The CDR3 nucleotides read TGCAGCGCCATCTTCACGAGGTCGCAAGAGCAGTACTTC. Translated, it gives CSAIFTRSQEQYF.

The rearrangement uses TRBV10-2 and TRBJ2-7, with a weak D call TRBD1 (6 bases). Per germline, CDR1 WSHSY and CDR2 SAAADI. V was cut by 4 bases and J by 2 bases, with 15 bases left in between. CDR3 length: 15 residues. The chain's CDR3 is CASSGDRSLTYEQYF. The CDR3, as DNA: TGCGCCAGCAGTGGCGACAGGTCTTTGACCTACGAGCAGTACTTC.

The CDR3 region has the DNA TGTGCCAGCAGCGTAGTCGGGGGGGCGAACACTGAAGCTTTCTTT. Translation: CASSVVGGANTEAFF. This chain joins TRBV9 and TRBJ1-1, with D possibly being TRBD1 (6 bases). Between the trimmed V and J ends, which lost 0 bases and 1 base, there was a span of 10 bases. CDR3 size: 15 residues. Germline V gene data show CDR1 as SGDLS and CDR2 as YYNGEE.

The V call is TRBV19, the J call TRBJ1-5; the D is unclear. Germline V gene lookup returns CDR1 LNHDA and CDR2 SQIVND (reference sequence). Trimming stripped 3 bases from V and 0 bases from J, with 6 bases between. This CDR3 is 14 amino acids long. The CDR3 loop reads CASSISDSNQPQHF. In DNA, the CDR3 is TGTGCCAGTAGTATTTCAGATAGCAATCAGCCCCAGCATTTT. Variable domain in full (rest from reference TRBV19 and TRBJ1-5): DGGITQSPKYLFRKEGQNVTLSCEQNLNHDAMYWYRQDPGQGLRLIYYSQIVNDFQKGDIAEGYSVSREKKESFPLTVTSAQKNPTAFYLCASSISDSNQPQHFGDGTRLSIL.

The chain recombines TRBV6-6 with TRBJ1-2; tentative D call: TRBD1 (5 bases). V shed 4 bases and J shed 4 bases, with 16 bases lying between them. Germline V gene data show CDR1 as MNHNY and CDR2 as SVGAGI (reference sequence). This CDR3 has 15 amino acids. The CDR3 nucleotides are TGTGCCAGCAGTTCCACCAGGGTGGAGGGCTATGGCTACACCTTC. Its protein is CASSSTRVEGYGYTF.

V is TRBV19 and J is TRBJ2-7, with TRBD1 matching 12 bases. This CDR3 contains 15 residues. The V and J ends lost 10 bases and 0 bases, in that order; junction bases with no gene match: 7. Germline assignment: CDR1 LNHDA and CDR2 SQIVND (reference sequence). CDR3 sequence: CATSPGQGASYEQYF. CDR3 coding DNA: TGTGCCACTTCCCCGGGACAGGGGGCCTCCTACGAGCAGTACTTC.

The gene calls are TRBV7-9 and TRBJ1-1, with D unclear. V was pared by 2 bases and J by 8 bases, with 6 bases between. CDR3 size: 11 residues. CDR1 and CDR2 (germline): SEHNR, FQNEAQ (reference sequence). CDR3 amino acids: CASSLTREAFF. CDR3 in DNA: TGTGCCAGCAGCTTAACGAGAGAAGCTTTCTTT.

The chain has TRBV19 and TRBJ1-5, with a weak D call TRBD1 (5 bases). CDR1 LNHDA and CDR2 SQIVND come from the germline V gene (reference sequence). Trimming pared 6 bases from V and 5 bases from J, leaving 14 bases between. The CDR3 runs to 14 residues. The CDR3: CASRSRADDQPQHF. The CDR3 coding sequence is TGTGCCAGTAGAAGCAGGGCGGATGATCAGCCCCAGCATTTT.

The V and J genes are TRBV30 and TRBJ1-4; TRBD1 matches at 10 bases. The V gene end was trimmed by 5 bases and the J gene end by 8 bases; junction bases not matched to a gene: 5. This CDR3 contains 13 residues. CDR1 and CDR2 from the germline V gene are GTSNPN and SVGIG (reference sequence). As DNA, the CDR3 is TGTGCCTGGGGGACAGGGGTGAGGGAAAAACTGTTTTTT. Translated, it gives CAWGTGVREKLFF.

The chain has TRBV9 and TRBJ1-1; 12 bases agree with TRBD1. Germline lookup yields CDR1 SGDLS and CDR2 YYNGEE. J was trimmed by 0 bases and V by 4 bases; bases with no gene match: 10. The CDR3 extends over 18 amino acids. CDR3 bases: TGTGCCAGCAGCCACCCGGGACAGGGGGCCCCTGTGAACACTGAAGCTTTCTTT. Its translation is CASSHPGQGAPVNTEAFF.

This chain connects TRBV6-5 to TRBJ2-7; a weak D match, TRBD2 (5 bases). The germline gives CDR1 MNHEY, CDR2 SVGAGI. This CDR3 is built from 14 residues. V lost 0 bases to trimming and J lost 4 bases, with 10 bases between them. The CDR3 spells CASSYSKAGYEQYF. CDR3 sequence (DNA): TGTGCCAGCAGTTACTCGAAGGCGGGTTACGAGCAGTACTTC.

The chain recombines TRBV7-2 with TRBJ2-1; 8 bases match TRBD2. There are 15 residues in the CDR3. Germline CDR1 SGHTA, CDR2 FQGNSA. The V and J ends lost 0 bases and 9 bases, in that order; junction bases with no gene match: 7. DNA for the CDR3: TGTGCCAGCAGCTTAGCCCTCCGGGAGGGGGGTGAGCAGTTCTTC. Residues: CASSLALREGGEQFF.

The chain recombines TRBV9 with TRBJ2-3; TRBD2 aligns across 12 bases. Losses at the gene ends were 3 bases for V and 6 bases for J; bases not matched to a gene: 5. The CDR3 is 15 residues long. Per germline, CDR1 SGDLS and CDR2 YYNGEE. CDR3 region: CASSALAGGGDTQYF. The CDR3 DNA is TGTGCCAGCAGCGCACTAGCGGGGGGTGGGGATACGCAGTATTTT.

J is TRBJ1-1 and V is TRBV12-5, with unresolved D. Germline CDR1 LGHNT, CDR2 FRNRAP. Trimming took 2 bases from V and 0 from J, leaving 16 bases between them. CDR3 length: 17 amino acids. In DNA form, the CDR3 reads TGTGCTAGTGGTTTGCCACGGACTGACCTCCTGAACACTGAAGCTTTCTTT. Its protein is CASGLPRTDLLNTEAFF.

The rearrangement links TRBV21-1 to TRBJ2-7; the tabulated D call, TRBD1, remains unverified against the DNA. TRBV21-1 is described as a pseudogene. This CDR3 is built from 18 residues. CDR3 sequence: CASREGSTWQGAQYEQYF. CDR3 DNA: TGTGCCAGCAGAGAAGGATCGACATGGCAGGGGGCGCAGTACGAGCAGTACTTC.

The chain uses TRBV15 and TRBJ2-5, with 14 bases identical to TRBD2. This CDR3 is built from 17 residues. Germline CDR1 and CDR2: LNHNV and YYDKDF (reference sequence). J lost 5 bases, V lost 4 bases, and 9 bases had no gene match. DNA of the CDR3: TGTGCCACCAGCACAAAGAAAGGACTAGCGGGAGGCGAGACCCAGTACTTC. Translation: CATSTKKGLAGGETQYF.